The sequence of this T cell receptor (beta chain) was determined in a study of CXCR3-negative and CXCR3-positive naive CD8 T cells. Germline CDR1 is MDHEN and CDR2 is SYDVKM. CDR3 length equals 14 residues. In preparing the TRB cDNA libraries, 5' RACE with UMI labels was used. For each CDR3 protein, TCRdb gives one entry from its re-call of the 5' RACE reads, without DNA. This sample's table has approximately 140,000 distinct CDR3 sequences. Study-level results: Compared with CXCR3-negative naive cells, CXCR3-positive naive cells showed more hydrophobic TRB CDR3s.

Regarding this clonotype: The antigen is not known.

This chain joins TRBV28 and TRBJ2-7. What was sequenced was naive CXCR3+ CD8+ T cells from blood. The subset was: CD45RO-CCR7+CD27+CD95- naive CD8+ T cells expressing CXCR3 (TNR3+). The clonotype originates from a human donor in good health. Some clones in this sample may be carry-over from other donors' samples. CDR3 region: CASSLKAPTYEQYF. Filled out from reference TRBV28 and TRBJ2-7, the complete variable domain reads DVKVTQSSRYLVKRTGEKVFLECVQDMDHENMFWYRQDPGLGLRLIYFSYDVKMKEKGDIPEGYSVSREKKERFSLILESASTNQTSMYLCASSLKAPTYEQYFGPGTRLTVT.